This entry lists 31 T cell receptor beta chains sequenced from one sample in a study of CD8+ T cells in alopecia areata. Indicated treatment: oral pan-JAK inhibitor, 5-10 mg twice daily. RNA extraction was followed by reverse transcription into cDNA, which acted as the sequencing template. Profiled with immunoSEQ multiplex PCR; TCRdb holds only in-frame clones, not every one. The profile shows about 190,000 clones, 45% to 65% of them singletons. The sequences come from CD4+ T cells sorted from blood, collected at week 4, from a patient treated with tofacitinib. These receptors all stem from a human donor with alopecia areata.

This chain connects TRBV7-2 to TRBJ2-7; the D is unclear. Trimming shortened V by 1 base and J by 6 bases, and 7 bases separated the two germline ends. Germline-derived CDR1 and CDR2 are SGHTA and FQGNSA. The CDR3 consists of 12 residues. CDR3 nucleotide sequence: TGTGCCAGCAGCTTAGAGAAATCCGAGCAGTACTTC. This sequence encodes CASSLEKSEQYF.

This chain connects TRBV27 to TRBJ2-6; TRBD2 agrees at 12 bases. Germline V gives CDR1 MNHEY, CDR2 SMNVEV (reference sequence). The CDR3 length is 16 residues. The junction had 2 bases not matched to a gene; V was cut back by 6 bases and J by 2 bases. For the CDR3, the DNA is TGTGCCAGCAGCCGACTAGCGGGAGCTGGGGCCAACGTCCTGACTTTC. Translated: CASSRLAGAGANVLTF. The complete variable domain, with remaining parts taken from reference TRBV27 and TRBJ2-6, reads EAQVTQNPRYLITVTGKKLTVTCSQNMNHEYMSWYRQDPGLGLRQIYYSMNVEVTDKGDVPEGYKVSRKEKRNFPLILESPSPNQTSLYFCASSRLAGAGANVLTFGAGSRLTVL.

This chain links TRBV7-2 with TRBJ2-7; D is ambiguous. Trimming left V 7 bases short and J 1 base short, with 11 bases between. The CDR3 length is 13 residues. The germline CDR1 and CDR2 sequences are SGHTA and FQGNSA. Written as DNA, the CDR3 is TGTGCCAGCAACCGTCTAGGGTCCTACGAGCAGTACTTC. This sequence encodes CASNRLGSYEQYF.

The chain joins TRBV7-9 to TRBJ2-3; D is unresolved. The CDR3 runs to 10 residues. Trimming cost V 7 bases and J 5 bases, with 4 bases left between them. Germline V CDR1 and CDR2: SEHNR, FQNEAQ (reference sequence). This chain's CDR3 is CASMKDTQYF. CDR3 DNA: TGTGCCAGCATGAAAGATACGCAGTATTTT.

In DNA, the CDR3 is TGTGCCAGCAGTGTACAGGGGGGTCAGCCCCAGCATTTT. It encodes CASSVQGGQPQHF. This rearrangement joins TRBV25-1 to TRBJ1-5; TRBD1 matches 8 bases. The CDR3 totals 13 residues. Per the germline V gene, CDR1 is MGHDK and CDR2 is SYGVNS. Trimming removed 4 bases from V and 6 bases from J; junction bases left unmatched: 2. The full variable domain, in which reference TRBV25-1 and TRBJ1-5 provide the parts outside the CDR3, is EADIYQTPRYLVIGTGKKITLECSQTMGHDKMYWYQQDPGMELHLIHYSYGVNSTEKGDLSSESTVSRIRTEHFPLTLESARPSHTSQYLCASSVQGGQPQHFGDGTRLSIL.

V gene TRBV5-5 combines with J gene TRBJ1-1; D may be TRBD1 (5 bases). Germline lookup yields CDR1 SGHKS and CDR2 YYEKEE (reference sequence). The CDR3 spans 13 residues. Trimming shortened V by 2 bases and J by 3 bases, and 8 bases separated the two germline ends. The CDR3 bases are TGTGCCAGCAGCTTCCCCAGGGACACTGAAGCTTTCTTT. Protein product: CASSFPRDTEAFF.

This clone was recorded a few times. The CDR3 DNA follows: TGTGCCAGCAGCCCCCTGGGGCAAAGCTACGAGCAGTACTTC. It yields the protein CASSPLGQSYEQYF. This chain connects TRBV6-1 to TRBJ2-7, with D possibly being TRBD1 (5 bases). Trimming cost V 6 bases and J 3 bases, with 15 bases left between them. This CDR3 comprises 14 residues. CDR1 and CDR2 (germline): MNHNS, SASEGT.

This clone turned up a few times. The rearrangement links TRBV30 to TRBJ2-7; 11 nucleotides match TRBD2. The CDR3 is 15 amino acids. In germline, CDR1 is GTSNPN, CDR2 SVGIG (reference sequence). The V segment lost 0 bases and the J segment 6 bases; nucleotides outside the gene matches: 7. CDR3 nucleotides: TGTGCCTGGAGTGTAGGTCTAGCGGGAGGTGGCGAGCAGTACTTC. Translated, it gives CAWSVGLAGGGEQYF.

This clone was observed a handful of times. This chain joins TRBV25-1 and TRBJ2-5; TRBD1 might be the D (6 bases). Germline values: CDR1 MGHDK, CDR2 SYGVNS. V lost 4 bases to trimming and J lost 4 bases, with 10 bases between them. The CDR3 covers 13 residues. CDR3 protein: CASSAGVGETQYF. CDR3 coding DNA: TGTGCCAGCAGTGCAGGGGTTGGAGAGACCCAGTACTTC.

This clone has a single count. As DNA, the CDR3 is TGTGCCAGCAGCCCAACCTCCCCCCCTGGCGAGCAGTACTTC. Its protein product is CASSPTSPPGEQYF. This chain joins TRBV6-6 and TRBJ2-7, with D hard to call. V was clipped by 6 bases and J by 6 bases, with 18 bases between them. The germline V gene encodes CDR1 MNHNY and CDR2 SVGAGI (reference sequence). The CDR3 extends over 14 amino acids.

This clone was seen more than once but under ten times. The chain is built from TRBV29-1 and TRBJ2-1; tentative D call: TRBD1 (6 bases). V was shortened by 4 bases and J by 5 bases, with 12 bases between the two germline ends. The CDR3 spans 13 residues. Germline CDR1 reads SQVTM; CDR2 reads ANQGSEA. The CDR3 bases are TGCAGCGTTGCGGGTCACAGGGACAATGAGCAGTTCTTC. It translates to CSVAGHRDNEQFF.

V usage is TRBV29-1 and J usage is TRBJ2-2, with 9 nucleotides matching TRBD1. Germline-derived CDR1 and CDR2 are SQVTM and ANQGSEA. J gave up 0 bases and V 5 bases, and 4 bases lay outside the gene matches. CDR3 length: 15 residues. The CDR3 DNA is TGCAGCGTTAGACAGGGGGTTTCGAACACCGGGGAGCTGTTTTTT. It encodes CSVRQGVSNTGELFF.

V gene TRBV27 combines with J gene TRBJ1-5; 9 bases agree with TRBD1. Trimming at V came to 6 bases and at J to 2 bases, leaving 2 bases not matched to a gene. The CDR3 length is 14 residues. CDR1 is MNHEY and CDR2 is SMNVEV in the germline V gene (reference sequence). Written as DNA, the CDR3 is TGTGCCAGCAGCAGGGACAGGGGCAATCAGCCCCAGCATTTT. Translating gives CASSRDRGNQPQHF.

V usage is TRBV13 and J usage is TRBJ2-1, with D hard to call. CDR1 PRHDT and CDR2 FYEKMQ come from the germline V gene (reference sequence). The CDR3 is 12 amino acids. V lost 6 bases and J lost 10, with 13 bases in between. CDR3 region: CASRRVRHEQFF. In DNA form, the CDR3 reads TGTGCCAGCAGACGGGTGAGACACGAGCAGTTCTTC.

CDR3 loop: CASSLGTGHYEQYF. In DNA, the CDR3 is TGTGCCAGCAGCTTAGGTACAGGGCATTACGAGCAGTACTTC. The genes are TRBV11-2 and TRBJ2-7; tentatively, D is TRBD1 (6 bases). Trimming stripped 1 base from V and 4 bases from J, with 11 bases between. This CDR3 comprises 14 residues. Germline V gene lookup returns CDR1 SGHAT and CDR2 FQNNGV. Full variable domain (missing parts from reference TRBV11-2 and TRBJ2-7): EAGVAQSPRYKIIEKRQSVAFWCNPISGHATLYWYQQILGQGPKLLIQFQNNGVVDDSQLPKDRFSAERLKGVDSTLKIQPAKLEDSAVYLCASSLGTGHYEQYFGPGTRLTVT.

The chain combines TRBV29-1 with TRBJ2-5; D is unclear. V was shortened by 3 bases and J by 3 bases, with 5 bases between the two germline ends. This CDR3 is 11 amino acids long. CDR1 is SQVTM, CDR2 ANQGSEA, per germline. For the CDR3, the DNA is TGCAGCGTTGACCACGAAGAGACCCAGTACTTC. This encodes CSVDHEETQYF.

The chain recombines TRBV7-2 with TRBJ2-3, with D perhaps being TRBD1 or TRBD2 (5 bases each). The CDR3 has 16 amino acids. V was clipped by 2 bases and J by 3 bases, with 15 bases between them. Germline loops: CDR1 SGHTA, CDR2 FQGNSA. The CDR3 DNA reads TGTGCCAGCAGCTTAACGGGGACGATGAGAACAGATACGCAGTATTTT. It specifies CASSLTGTMRTDTQYF.

The chain carries TRBV7-3 and TRBJ2-1; a weak D match, TRBD2 (6 bases). V was clipped by 4 bases and J by 8 bases, with 12 bases between them. Germline V gene lookup returns CDR1 SGHTA and CDR2 FQGTGA. The CDR3 runs 13 residues. CDR3 bases: TGTGCCAGCAGCTACGTTACGGGAGATGAGCAGTTCTTC. It yields the protein CASSYVTGDEQFF.

The chain carries TRBV15 and TRBJ1-5; D is ambiguous. With 0 bases removed from V and 3 bases from J, the gap between germline ends came to 9 bases. CDR3 size: 15 residues. The germline V gene has CDR1 LNHNV and CDR2 YYDKDF (reference sequence). The CDR3 reads CATSRDRAFNQPQHF. CDR3 nucleotides: TGTGCCACCAGCAGAGATCGGGCCTTCAATCAGCCCCAGCATTTT.

The chain has TRBV5-1 and TRBJ1-2; D is unresolved. Trimming removed 1 base at V and 2 bases at J, with 6 bases between. The CDR3 runs to 13 residues. CDR1 and CDR2 (germline): SGHRS, YFSETQ. CDR3 bases: TGCGCCAGCAGCTTGTCACCCAACTATGGCTACACCTTC. Translating it yields CASSLSPNYGYTF. The variable domain in full, with the rest retrieved from reference TRBV5-1 and TRBJ1-2, is KAGVTQTPRYLIKTRGQQVTLSCSPISGHRSVSWYQQTPGQGLQFLFEYFSETQRNKGNFPGRFSGRQFSNSRSEMNVSTLELGDSALYLCASSLSPNYGYTFGSGTRLTVV.

The V gene is TRBV5-1, the J gene TRBJ2-3; the D gene could be TRBD1 or TRBD2 (5 bases each). There are 15 residues in the CDR3. Trimming shortened V by 4 bases and J by 0 bases, and 12 bases separated the two germline ends. From germline, CDR1 is SGHRS and CDR2 YFSETQ. CDR3 nucleotides: TGCGCCAGCAGCCGAGGGACGGATAGCACAGATACGCAGTATTTT. This gives the protein CASSRGTDSTDTQYF.

The chain carries TRBV14 and TRBJ2-7, with 10 bases lining up with TRBD1. V dropped 4 bases and J dropped 6; count of bases not matched to a gene: 6. Germline CDR1 reads SGHDN; CDR2 reads FVKESK. The CDR3 is made up of 14 amino acids. CDR3 sequence reads: CASSRLRTGGEQYF. The CDR3 nucleotides read TGTGCCAGCAGCCGCCTAAGGACAGGGGGCGAGCAGTACTTC.

The chain employs TRBV10-3 and TRBJ2-1; D is possibly TRBD2 (6 bases). V dropped 3 bases and J dropped 5 bases, with 11 bases sitting between them. CDR3 length: 14 amino acids. Germline V gene data show CDR1 as ENHRY and CDR2 as SYGVKD. In DNA form, the CDR3 reads TGTGCCATCAGTGATTCGAGGACTAACAATGAGCAGTTCTTC. Protein: CAISDSRTNNEQFF.

This clone occurred a few times. The chain links TRBV6-6 to TRBJ1-1; possibly TRBD1 for D (6 bases). The V end was cut by 2 bases, the J end by 5 bases, with 18 bases between. The germline V gene encodes CDR1 MNHNY and CDR2 SVGAGI (reference sequence). The length of the CDR3 is 16 residues. The CDR3 nucleotides are TGTGCCAGCAGTTACCCCAGGGGCCCTAGGGGTACTGAAGCTTTCTTT. Protein sequence: CASSYPRGPRGTEAFF.

This chain connects TRBV29-1 to TRBJ2-5, with D tentatively TRBD1 or TRBD2 (5 bases each). The germline V gene encodes CDR1 SQVTM and CDR2 ANQGSEA. The CDR3 is 12 residues long. Trimming took off 7 bases at V and 5 bases at J, with 14 bases between the two ends. The CDR3 here is CSGWKGSETQYF. The CDR3 nucleotides are TGCAGCGGTTGGAAGGGGAGCGAGACCCAGTACTTC.

This clone appeared many times. V gene TRBV5-1 combines with J gene TRBJ2-7; D gene ambiguous. This CDR3 is 14 amino acids long. The V gene's germline CDR1 is SGHRS and CDR2 YFSETQ. V lost 4 bases and J lost 0, with 11 bases in between. DNA of the CDR3: TGCGCCAGCAGCAGGGATCACGGCTCCTACGAGCAGTACTTC. It specifies CASSRDHGSYEQYF.

The gene calls are TRBV20-1 and TRBJ2-1; D remains unclear. With 1 base removed from V and 10 bases from J, the gap between germline ends came to 8 bases. The CDR3 covers 11 residues. Germline values: CDR1 DFQATT, CDR2 SNEGSKA (reference sequence). This CDR3 reads CSARGIEEQFF. The CDR3 DNA reads TGCAGTGCTAGAGGGATTGAGGAGCAGTTCTTC.

V and J are TRBV6-1 and TRBJ1-1; D unresolved. Germline values: CDR1 MNHNS, CDR2 SASEGT. V gave up 1 base and J gave up 5 bases, with 11 bases separating them. CDR3 length equals 14 residues. Here the CDR3 DNA reads TGTGCCAGCAGTGAAGTCCCTCGTCAAACTGAAGCTTTCTTT. This gives the protein CASSEVPRQTEAFF.

This clone was counted only a few times. The rearrangement joins TRBV29-1 to TRBJ1-1; D gene ambiguous. CDR1 and CDR2 (germline): SQVTM, ANQGSEA. The CDR3 runs 12 residues. V lost 4 bases, J lost 3 bases, and 9 bases lay in between. CDR3 sequence reads: CSVVGMDTEAFF. In DNA, the CDR3 is TGCAGCGTTGTAGGAATGGACACTGAAGCTTTCTTT.

J is TRBJ2-1 and V is TRBV5-1, with TRBD2 matching 11 bases. V shed 4 bases and J 7 bases; nucleotides not matched to a gene: 10. Germline CDR1 reads SGHRS; CDR2 reads YFSETQ. The CDR3 is made up of 16 amino acids. The CDR3 coding sequence is TGCGCCAGCAGCATTAGCGGGAGGGCCGTTGGTAATGAGCAGTTCTTC. Its translation is CASSISGRAVGNEQFF.

The V call is TRBV30, the J call TRBJ2-3, with TRBD2 matching over 7 bases. The CDR3 spans 14 residues. Germline CDR1 and CDR2: GTSNPN and SVGIG (reference sequence). J was trimmed by 3 bases and V by 1 base; bases with no gene match: 4. The CDR3 DNA reads TGTGCCTGGAGTGGCGGGAGAGAGACAGATACGCAGTATTTT. Its translation is CAWSGGRETDTQYF.